This T cell receptor (beta chain) was sequenced in a study of technical replicates of blood from a few donors (dated by TCRdb to about 2017). The receptor library was made with the immunoSEQ multiplex PCR assay. The table was pulled from immuneACCESS by TCRdb, which kept in-frame rearrangements only. Such tables lose some clones; where checked, under half of the loss comes from unresolved V genes, and the rest has no known cause. The sample records around 62,000 clones, about 98% of which are singletons. The ten most abundant clones make up 0.16% of the sample. V and J are trimmed by 5 bases and 0 bases, and the gene matches miss 4 bases of the junction. CDR1 is given as MGHRA and CDR2 as YSYEKL, both from the germline V gene. The CDR3 has 15 amino acids, counting the end cysteine and phenylalanine. The sequence is cut down to CDR3 DNA, 45 bases in frame from base 1. In the case of this clone: What this receptor recognizes is not known. The sample holds no much larger clone one base away, and base qualities are not on file.

Recombination connected TRBV4-1 to TRBJ2-5; 9 bases in the middle match TRBD1. The sequencing sample was made of T cells isolated from PBMCs. The sequence derives from a human donor in good health. The nucleotide sequence reads TGCGCCAGCAGCGACGGACAGGGGTACCAAGAGACCCAGTACTTC. It codes for CASSDGQGYQETQYF.